The 19 T cell receptor beta chains below were found in one sample sequenced in a study of neurological immune-mediated disorders. A single record per CDR3 protein comes from TCRdb applying MiXCR to the 5' RACE reads. Here the sample spans about 16,000 distinct CDR3 sequences, about 10% being singletons. What was sequenced was CD8+ T cells from blood. These receptors were obtained from a man aged 50 or older in good health.

This clonotype was found many times. The chain has TRBV20-1 and TRBJ1-6; unclear D gene. Germline V lookup: CDR1 DFQATT, CDR2 SNEGSKA (reference sequence). The CDR3 consists of 16 residues. V lost 2 bases, J lost 7 bases, and 18 bases lay in between. The DNA for the CDR3 is TGCAGTGCTAGATCTTCAGAGAGCCCACTGAATTCACCCCTCCACTTT. Its protein product is CSARSSESPLNSPLHF.

This clonotype was seen many times. The chain carries TRBV21-1 and TRBJ2-2; the table calls TRBD1, which could not be checked here. TRBV21-1 is classified as a pseudogene. The CDR3 totals 16 residues. The chain's CDR3 is CASLIGAMSSTGELFF. The CDR3 bases are TGTGCCAGCCTAATCGGGGCCATGTCGAGCACCGGGGAGCTGTTTTTT.

This clonotype was found many times. The chain couples TRBV27 to TRBJ1-2, with no clear D. Trimming left V 3 bases short and J 1 base short, with 6 bases between. The CDR3 is 13 residues long. Germline V gene lookup returns CDR1 MNHEY and CDR2 SMNVEV (reference sequence). The CDR3 DNA follows: TGTGCCAGCAGTTTCGGCAGTAACTATGGCTACACCTTC. Its protein is CASSFGSNYGYTF.

This clonotype was detected ten times or more. The V and J genes are TRBV20-1 and TRBJ2-2; TRBD1 matches 7 bases. V gave up 4 bases and J gave up 3 bases; unmatched junction bases: 8. The germline CDR1 and CDR2 sequences are DFQATT and SNEGSKA (reference sequence). The CDR3 sequence is 15 residues long. This chain's CDR3 is CSAKTTGQDTGELFF. As DNA, the CDR3 is TGCAGTGCTAAAACGACAGGGCAGGACACCGGGGAGCTGTTTTTT.

At least ten counts were recorded for this clonotype. The chain uses TRBV29-1 and TRBJ1-1; 11 nucleotides line up with TRBD1. CDR3 length: 14 amino acids. After removal of 7 bases from V and 7 bases from J, the junction contained 11 bases not matched to a gene. Germline V CDR1 and CDR2: SQVTM, ANQGSEA. The chain's CDR3 is CSAVGTGGPGEAFF. The CDR3 DNA reads as TGCAGCGCCGTCGGGACAGGGGGTCCGGGTGAAGCTTTCTTT.

This clonotype has a count of ten or more. The rearrangement joins TRBV29-1 to TRBJ2-5, with 8 positions matching TRBD2. Germline V CDR1 and CDR2: SQVTM, ANQGSEA. J lost 4 bases, V lost 2 bases, and 9 bases had no gene match. The CDR3 sequence is 15 residues long. CDR3 sequence (DNA): TGCAGCGTTGAACCCTCTCTCGCGGGAGGAGAGACCCAGTACTTC. It is translated as CSVEPSLAGGETQYF.

The chain has TRBV20-1 and TRBJ2-1, with 9 bases that match TRBD2. Germline V CDR1 and CDR2: DFQATT, SNEGSKA (reference sequence). This CDR3 is built from 12 residues. The trim removed 5 bases at V and 9 bases at J, leaving 5 bases unmatched. The CDR3 DNA reads as TGCAGTGCTTGGGGAGCGGGAGGTGAGCAGTTCTTC. It yields the protein CSAWGAGGEQFF.

In this sample, this clonotype turned up many times. This chain links TRBV28 with TRBJ2-7; D perhaps matches TRBD1 (5 bases). V was trimmed by 4 bases and J by 3 bases, leaving 13 bases between them. Germline V gives CDR1 MDHEN, CDR2 SYDVKM. The CDR3 consists of 14 residues. CDR3 region: CASSSTGALYEQYF. Here the CDR3 DNA reads TGTGCCAGCAGTTCGACTGGGGCCCTCTACGAGCAGTACTTC.

The table lists this clonotype with many counts. The V call is TRBV18, the J call TRBJ1-1; D unresolved. The ends were cut back, 2 bases at V and 6 bases at J, with 7 bases in the middle. In germline, CDR1 is KGHSH, CDR2 LQKENI. This CDR3 has 12 residues. In DNA form, the CDR3 reads TGTGCCAGCTCACCATCTCCTGCTGAAGCTTTCTTT. Translation: CASSPSPAEAFF.

Judged by abundance, this clonotype is medium-sized. This chain links TRBV5-6 with TRBJ1-2; no reliable D call. The V end lost 4 bases, the J end lost 4 bases, and 17 bases lay between the germline ends. CDR3 length: 15 residues. Per the germline V gene, CDR1 is SGHDT and CDR2 is YYEEEE. This chain's CDR3 is CASSATPTSSYGYTF. CDR3 DNA: TGTGCCAGCAGCGCAACGCCGACAAGCAGCTATGGCTACACCTTC.

This clonotype was seen many times. J is TRBJ2-1 and V is TRBV6-5; 7 nucleotides match TRBD1. This CDR3 spans 17 amino acids. Germline V gene lookup returns CDR1 MNHEY and CDR2 SVGAGI. After removal of 2 bases from V and 5 bases from J, the junction contained 12 bases not matched to a gene. The CDR3 spells CASSYTIRGTVNNEQFF. The CDR3 coding sequence is TGTGCCAGCAGTTACACTATCCGAGGGACAGTGAACAATGAGCAGTTCTTC.

This clonotype appeared many times. J is TRBJ2-7 and V is TRBV6-1; D perhaps matches TRBD2 (5 bases). The CDR3 totals 11 residues. Germline CDR1 is MNHNS and CDR2 is SASEGT. Deletions cut 2 bases from V and 6 bases from J, with 5 bases between. The CDR3 DNA follows: TGTGCCAGCAGTGAACGGGGCGAGCAGTACTTC. The encoded protein is CASSERGEQYF.

This clonotype showed up many times. The rearrangement links TRBV19 to TRBJ2-1; no clear D. Trimming left V 2 bases short and J 1 base short, with 6 bases between. The germline V gene encodes CDR1 LNHDA and CDR2 SQIVND (reference sequence). The CDR3 has 14 amino acids. CDR3 residues: CASSIRWSYNEQFF. In nucleotides, the CDR3 is TGTGCCAGTAGTATACGGTGGTCCTACAATGAGCAGTTCTTC.

This clonotype was counted ten times or more. The chain uses TRBV15 and TRBJ2-7; D gene unclear. This CDR3 is built from 15 residues. Per the germline V gene, CDR1 is LNHNV and CDR2 is YYDKDF (reference sequence). V lost 4 bases to trimming and J lost 1 base, with 14 bases between them. In DNA, the CDR3 is TGTGCCACCAGCATCGAGAGGTCAATTTCCTACGAGCAGTACTTC. Translation: CATSIERSISYEQYF.

The CDR3 sequence: CASTPGQGPYEQYF. The CDR3, as DNA: TGTGCCAGCACCCCGGGACAGGGACCCTACGAGCAGTACTTC. This chain uses TRBV5-4 with TRBJ2-7, with TRBD1 identical over 9 bases. Germline values: CDR1 SGHNT, CDR2 YYREEE (reference sequence). The CDR3 contains 14 residues. V lost 6 bases, J lost 2 bases, and 6 bases stayed unmatched.

This clonotype was recorded at least ten times. V and J are TRBV7-2 and TRBJ2-1; 11 nucleotides line up with TRBD2. V lost 2 bases to trimming and J lost 5 bases; unmatched junction nucleotides: 2. The CDR3 runs 15 residues. Germline lookup yields CDR1 SGHTA and CDR2 FQGNSA. In nucleotides, the CDR3 is TGTGCCAGCAGCTTAACGGGACTAGCGGACAATGAGCAGTTCTTC. It specifies CASSLTGLADNEQFF.

This clonotype was detected many times. The CDR3 coding sequence is TGTGCCAGCAGTTCCATAACTAGCGGGAGTATTGGGACCTACAATGAGCAGTTCTTC. This encodes CASSSITSGSIGTYNEQFF. The chain links TRBV28 to TRBJ2-1; 11 bases line up with TRBD2. The CDR3 is 19 residues long. With 4 bases clipped from V and 2 bases from J, the junction kept 13 bases outside the gene matches. The germline gives CDR1 MDHEN, CDR2 SYDVKM.

This clonotype has a count of ten or more. This chain joins TRBV20-1 and TRBJ2-1, with TRBD1 as a possible D gene (7 bases). The CDR3 covers 16 residues. CDR1 and CDR2 (germline): DFQATT, SNEGSKA (reference sequence). The V and J ends lost 0 bases and 6 bases respectively, with 18 bases between them. CDR3 sequence: CSARDGLGQGGNEQFF. The CDR3 DNA reads as TGCAGTGCTAGAGACGGTTTGGGGCAGGGGGGCAATGAGCAGTTCTTC.

The sample holds many counts of this clonotype. This chain uses TRBV11-2 with TRBJ2-1; 9 bases map to TRBD1. The CDR3 has 16 amino acids. Germline lookup yields CDR1 SGHAT and CDR2 FQNNGV. V was clipped by 5 bases and J by 6 bases; unmatched bases: 11. The CDR3 loop is CASSPSMGQGVNEQFF. CDR3 DNA sequence: TGTGCCAGCAGCCCATCCATGGGACAGGGCGTCAATGAGCAGTTCTTC. Looking up the rest from reference TRBV11-2 and TRBJ2-1 gives the full variable domain: EAGVAQSPRYKIIEKRQSVAFWCNPISGHATLYWYQQILGQGPKLLIQFQNNGVVDDSQLPKDRFSAERLKGVDSTLKIQPAKLEDSAVYLCASSPSMGQGVNEQFFGPGTRLTVL.